The clone carrying this TCR beta chain came up many times. The entry originates in a study of CD8+CD57+ T cells in acquired aplastic anemia. The study profiled TCR beta VDJ and CDR3 using genomic DNA as template. TCRdb recomputed calls from the reads with MiXCR, one row per CDR3 protein. The sample shows 150,000 to 200,000 distinct CDR3 sequences, 64% of them seen only once. The V end lost 0 bases, the J end lost 1 base, and 4 bases lay between the germline ends. Germline V gene data show CDR1 as ENHRY and CDR2 as SYGVKD. There are 14 residues in the CDR3. The chain joins TRBV10-3 to TRBJ1-5; D not certain. The TCR comes from a human donor with severe aplastic anemia or a healthy control (not recorded which). What was sequenced was sorted CD4+, CD8+, or CD8+CD57+ T cells (not recorded which) from PBMCs. The DNA for the CDR3 is TGTGCCATCAGTGAGTCAAGGAGCAATCAGCCCCAGCATTTT. Its protein product is CAISESRSNQPQHF.